The clone carrying this T cell receptor (beta chain) was seen repeatedly, ten times or more. Its cognate antigen is unknown. This record belongs to a study of CD8 T cells in ankylosing spondylitis. Study-level points and caveats: Reactive arthritis synovial fluid and blood were previously reported to contain some motif variants. About 8 highly homologous variants made up a TCR beta motif, and this motif appeared characteristic of ankylosing spondylitis blood.

Construction of TCR beta libraries was performed using quantitative 5'-RACE with molecular barcodes. TCRdb re-analysed the 5' RACE reads in MiXCR, keeping a single row per CDR3 protein. The sample consists of fewer than 250,000 distinct CDR3 sequences, over 9.5% of them appearing once. The receptor was isolated from a male donor with ankylosing spondylitis or in good health (not recorded which). The sample taken for sequencing was blood, either unsorted or a sorted T cell fraction (not recorded which).

CDR3 sequence reads: CASGSSRSLSSGANVLTF. In DNA form, the CDR3 reads TGCGCCAGCGGGTCCTCCCGCAGCCTCAGCTCTGGGGCCAACGTCCTGACTTTC. This chain connects TRBV5-1 to TRBJ2-6; no definite D call. With 7 bases removed from V and 0 bases from J, the gap between germline ends came to 20 bases. Germline values: CDR1 SGHRS, CDR2 YFSETQ. CDR3 length: 18 residues.